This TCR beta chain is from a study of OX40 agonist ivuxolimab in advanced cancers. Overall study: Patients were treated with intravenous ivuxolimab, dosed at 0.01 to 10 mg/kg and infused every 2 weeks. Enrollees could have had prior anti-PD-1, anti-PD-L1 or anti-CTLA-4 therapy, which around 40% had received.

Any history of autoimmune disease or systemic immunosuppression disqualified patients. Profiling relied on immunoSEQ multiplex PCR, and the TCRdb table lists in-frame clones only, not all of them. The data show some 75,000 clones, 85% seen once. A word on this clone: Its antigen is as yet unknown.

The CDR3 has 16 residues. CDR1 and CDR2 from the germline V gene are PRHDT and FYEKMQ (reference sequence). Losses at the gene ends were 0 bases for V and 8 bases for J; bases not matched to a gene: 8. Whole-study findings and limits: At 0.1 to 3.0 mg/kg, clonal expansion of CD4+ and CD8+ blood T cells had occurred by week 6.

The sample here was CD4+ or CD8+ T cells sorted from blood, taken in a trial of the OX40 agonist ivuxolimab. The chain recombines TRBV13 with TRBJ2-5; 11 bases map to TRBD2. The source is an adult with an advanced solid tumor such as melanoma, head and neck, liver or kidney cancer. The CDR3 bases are TGTGCCAGCAGCTTAGGCCCCGGGACTAGCGGTTCTACCCAGTACTTC. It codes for CASSLGPGTSGSTQYF.